The clone carrying this T cell receptor (beta chain) was seen a few times. The data were taken from a study of CD8 T cells in ankylosing spondylitis. The V and J ends lost 3 bases and 8 bases respectively, with 11 bases between them. CDR1 and CDR2 from the germline V gene are ENHRY and SYGVKD. The CDR3 totals 13 residues. Each CDR3 protein is one row after TCRdb ran MiXCR on the 5' RACE reads. The sample yields approximately 250,000 distinct CDR3 sequences, over 30% seen once. The clonotype originates from a male donor with ankylosing spondylitis or in good health (not recorded which). This rearrangement joins TRBV10-3 to TRBJ2-1; D gene uncertain. Specimen: blood, either unsorted or a sorted T cell fraction (not recorded which). This CDR3 reads CAISEDTSDEQFF. The CDR3 bases are TGTGCCATCAGTGAAGATACGTCGGATGAGCAGTTCTTC.